This T cell receptor beta chain was documented in a study of CD8 T cells in ankylosing spondylitis. Study-level results: In peripheral blood, disease-linked CD8+ clones occurred at relatively low frequencies. Reportedly, matched ankylosing spondylitis synovial fluid was significantly enriched for disease-linked clones.

Researchers built TCR beta libraries using quantitative 5'-RACE with molecular barcodes. One entry per CDR3 protein, called by TCRdb with MiXCR from the 5' RACE reads. This sample has approximately 260,000 distinct CDR3 sequences, with approximately 9% found just once. With V trimmed by 7 bases and J by 3 bases, 9 bases remained unmatched. The CDR3 has 14 residues. The germline CDR1 and CDR2 sequences are DFQATT and SNEGSKA (reference sequence). This clonotype was picked up many times. The antigen remains unidentified. This clonotype was obtained from a male donor with ankylosing spondylitis or in good health (not recorded which). The J gene is TRBJ2-7, the V gene TRBV20-1; 10 nucleotides match TRBD2. Sequencing was carried out using blood, either unsorted or a sorted T cell fraction (not recorded which). The CDR3: CSVRHSGRRYEQYF. CDR3 sequence (DNA): TGCAGTGTTCGCCATAGCGGGAGGCGCTACGAGCAGTACTTC.